This is a list of T cell receptor beta chains from one sample in a study of T cells in Graves' hyperthyroidism and ophthalmopathy. TCRdb reprocessed the multiplex PCR reads with MiXCR, giving one entry per CDR3 protein. The sample contains around 520,000 distinct CDR3 sequences, roughly 25% of which appear only once. Input material: blood. The receptor set was obtained from a woman aged 30 to 39 with Graves' ophthalmopathy. CDR3s include the opening cysteine and the closing phenylalanine or tryptophan. Fields, in order: CDR3 protein, CDR3 DNA, D gene, clone size, V gene, J gene. The D gene is left open where the match is weak. Only some rows state a clone size, as once, few, many or a class for expanded clones.

CDR3 protein: CSVKGFRNTEAFF; CDR3 DNA: TGCAGCGTTAAGGGCTTTAGGAACACTGAAGCTTTCTTT; D gene: NA; clone size: NA; V gene: TRBV29-1; J gene: TRBJ1-1
CDR3 protein: CASTGPFNYEQYF; CDR3 DNA: TGTGCCAGCACTGGTCCCTTTAACTACGAGCAGTACTTC; D gene: NA; clone size: NA; V gene: TRBV2; J gene: TRBJ2-7
CDR3 protein: CASSADRDQPQHF; CDR3 DNA: TGTGCCAGCAGTGCGGACAGGGACCAGCCCCAGCATTTT; D gene: TRBD1; clone size: many; V gene: TRBV2; J gene: TRBJ1-5
CDR3 protein: CSASGGSQTYEQYF; CDR3 DNA: TGCAGTGCTAGTGGCGGGTCTCAAACCTACGAGCAGTACTTC; D gene: NA; clone size: many; V gene: TRBV20-1; J gene: TRBJ2-7
CDR3 protein: CASSFSGTGVLGTEAFF; CDR3 DNA: TGTGCCAGCAGTTTTTCCGGGACAGGGGTTTTAGGCACTGAAGCTTTCTTT; D gene: TRBD1; clone size: NA; V gene: TRBV27; J gene: TRBJ1-1
CDR3 protein: CAISPGTGVWYF; CDR3 DNA: TGTGCCATCAGTCCCGGGACAGGGGTTTGGTACTTC; D gene: TRBD1; clone size: many; V gene: TRBV10-3; J gene: TRBJ2-5
CDR3 protein: CASSYLGTSSEKLFF; CDR3 DNA: TGTGCCAGCAGTTACCTCGGGACCTCCAGTGAAAAACTGTTTTTT; D gene: NA; clone size: NA; V gene: TRBV6-2/TRBV6-3; J gene: TRBJ1-4
CDR3 protein: CASSTFAGGNQPQHF; CDR3 DNA: TGTGCCAGCAGCACCTTCGCCGGGGGCAATCAGCCCCAGCATTTT; D gene: NA; clone size: many; V gene: TRBV12-3/TRBV12-4; J gene: TRBJ1-5
CDR3 protein: CASSLQGGDHQPQHF; CDR3 DNA: TGTGCCAGCAGCTTACAGGGTGGGGATCATCAGCCCCAGCATTTT; D gene: NA; clone size: NA; V gene: TRBV7-2; J gene: TRBJ1-5
CDR3 protein: CASSLWETEAFF; CDR3 DNA: TGTGCCAGCAGCTTATGGGAGACTGAAGCTTTCTTT; D gene: NA; clone size: many; V gene: TRBV11-1; J gene: TRBJ1-1
CDR3 protein: CASSYGILSGANVLTF; CDR3 DNA: TGTGCCAGCAGTTACGGCATCCTTTCTGGGGCCAACGTCCTGACTTTC; D gene: NA; clone size: many; V gene: TRBV6-5; J gene: TRBJ2-6
CDR3 protein: CASSGVADTQYF; CDR3 DNA: TGTGCCAGCAGTGGGGTAGCAGATACGCAGTATTTT; D gene: NA; clone size: many; V gene: TRBV6-1; J gene: TRBJ2-3
CDR3 protein: CASSLLVNYGYTF; CDR3 DNA: TGTGCCAGCAGCCTCTTGGTGAACTATGGCTACACCTTC; D gene: NA; clone size: NA; V gene: TRBV28; J gene: TRBJ1-2
CDR3 protein: CANSLRLLGETQYF; CDR3 DNA: TGTGCCAACAGCTTGAGACTGCTGGGAGAGACCCAGTACTTC; D gene: NA; clone size: many; V gene: TRBV5-4; J gene: TRBJ2-5
CDR3 protein: CAIGTGETGELFF; CDR3 DNA: TGTGCCATCGGGACAGGTGAAACCGGGGAGCTGTTTTTT; D gene: TRBD1; clone size: NA; V gene: TRBV6-1; J gene: TRBJ2-2
CDR3 protein: CASSLGRGFGTEAFF; CDR3 DNA: TGTGCCAGCAGTTTAGGTCGGGGTTTTGGCACTGAAGCTTTCTTT; D gene: NA; clone size: many; V gene: TRBV28; J gene: TRBJ1-1
CDR3 protein: CASSGQGGASTGELFF; CDR3 DNA: TGTGCCAGCAGTGGACAAGGGGGCGCTTCCACCGGGGAGCTGTTTTTT; D gene: TRBD1; clone size: many; V gene: TRBV2; J gene: TRBJ2-2
CDR3 protein: CASSLTLAKNIKYF; CDR3 DNA: TGTGCCAGCAGCCTGACTCTAGCCAAAAACATTAAGTACTTC; D gene: NA; clone size: NA; V gene: TRBV6-2/TRBV6-3; J gene: TRBJ2-4
CDR3 protein: CASSPLGVIEQYF; CDR3 DNA: TGCGCCAGCAGCCCCCTTGGGGTCATCGAGCAGTACTTC; D gene: NA; clone size: NA; V gene: TRBV4-1; J gene: TRBJ2-7
CDR3 protein: CASSRPSALGTQYF; CDR3 DNA: TGTGCCAGCAGCCGACCTTCCGCCTTGGGGACCCAGTACTTC; D gene: NA; clone size: NA; V gene: TRBV7-2; J gene: TRBJ2-5
CDR3 protein: CASTFWGVYTGELFF; CDR3 DNA: TGTGCCAGCACCTTCTGGGGGGTCTACACCGGGGAGCTGTTTTTT; D gene: NA; clone size: many; V gene: TRBV12-3/TRBV12-4; J gene: TRBJ2-2
CDR3 protein: CASSEWVIAGGLQETQYF; CDR3 DNA: TGTGCCAGCAGTGAATGGGTGATAGCGGGGGGACTCCAAGAGACCCAGTACTTC; D gene: TRBD2; clone size: NA; V gene: TRBV6-1; J gene: TRBJ2-5
CDR3 protein: CASSLGSTGETQYF; CDR3 DNA: TGTGCCAGCAGCCTAGGGTCGACCGGCGAGACCCAGTACTTC; D gene: NA; clone size: many; V gene: TRBV4-2; J gene: TRBJ2-5
CDR3 protein: CASLGLAGTGELFF; CDR3 DNA: TGTGCCAGCCTGGGGCTAGCGGGCACCGGGGAGCTGTTTTTT; D gene: TRBD2; clone size: NA; V gene: TRBV2; J gene: TRBJ2-2
CDR3 protein: CASSGDPSGANVLTF; CDR3 DNA: TGTGCCAGCAGTGGGGACCCGTCCGGGGCCAACGTCCTGACTTTC; D gene: NA; clone size: NA; V gene: TRBV6-1; J gene: TRBJ2-6
CDR3 protein: CASSTRLASYEQYF; CDR3 DNA: TGTGCCAGCAGCACGAGGCTGGCCTCCTACGAGCAGTACTTC; D gene: NA; clone size: many; V gene: TRBV11-2; J gene: TRBJ2-7
CDR3 protein: CAWSEDVGNTEAFF; CDR3 DNA: TGTGCCTGGAGCGAGGACGTTGGGAACACTGAAGCTTTCTTT; D gene: NA; clone size: few; V gene: TRBV30; J gene: TRBJ1-1
CDR3 protein: CASSYTGFGKNIQYF; CDR3 DNA: TGTGCCAGCAGTTATACCGGATTCGGCAAAAACATTCAGTACTTC; D gene: NA; clone size: many; V gene: TRBV6-2/TRBV6-3; J gene: TRBJ2-4
CDR3 protein: CASSRGRGGYTF; CDR3 DNA: TGTGCCAGCAGCCGGGGGCGCGGTGGCTACACCTTC; D gene: NA; clone size: NA; V gene: TRBV11-1; J gene: TRBJ1-2
CDR3 protein: CASSSDGSSYEQYF; CDR3 DNA: TGTGCCAGCAGTTCAGACGGCAGCTCCTACGAGCAGTACTTC; D gene: NA; clone size: many; V gene: TRBV12-3/TRBV12-4; J gene: TRBJ2-7
CDR3 protein: CASSQQQGWKTEAFF; CDR3 DNA: TGTGCCAGCAGTCAGCAACAGGGTTGGAAGACTGAAGCTTTCTTT; D gene: NA; clone size: NA; V gene: TRBV12-3/TRBV12-4; J gene: TRBJ1-1
CDR3 protein: CASSQDLGPYTEAFF; CDR3 DNA: TGTGCCAGCAGCCAAGATCTTGGCCCCTACACTGAAGCTTTCTTT; D gene: NA; clone size: NA; V gene: TRBV3-1; J gene: TRBJ1-1
CDR3 protein: CASSEERGAVYEQYF; CDR3 DNA: TGTGCCAGCAGTGAAGAGCGGGGGGCGGTATACGAGCAGTACTTC; D gene: TRBD2; clone size: once; V gene: TRBV6-1; J gene: TRBJ2-7
CDR3 protein: CASSLSRTGSGYTF; CDR3 DNA: TGTGCCAGCAGTTTATCTAGGACAGGGAGTGGCTACACCTTC; D gene: TRBD1; clone size: many; V gene: TRBV27; J gene: TRBJ1-2
CDR3 protein: CASSTFRDRGPGNTIYF; CDR3 DNA: TGTGCCAGCAGTACATTCCGGGACAGGGGGCCTGGAAACACCATATATTTT; D gene: TRBD1; clone size: NA; V gene: TRBV27; J gene: TRBJ1-3
CDR3 protein: CSAAGTGSVGYTF; CDR3 DNA: TGCAGTGCTGCCGGGACAGGCTCTGTTGGCTACACCTTC; D gene: TRBD1; clone size: few; V gene: TRBV20-1; J gene: TRBJ1-2
CDR3 protein: CASSLRSGGYTGELFF; CDR3 DNA: TGTGCCAGCAGCTTAAGGTCGGGGGGGTACACCGGGGAGCTGTTTTTT; D gene: TRBD2; clone size: many; V gene: TRBV11-3; J gene: TRBJ2-2
CDR3 protein: CASRPLNTETFF; CDR3 DNA: TGTGCCAGCAGACCTCTGAACACTGAAACTTTCTTT; D gene: NA; clone size: NA; V gene: TRBV28; J gene: TRBJ1-1
CDR3 protein: CASSEAGVAGYTF; CDR3 DNA: TGTGCCAGCAGTGAAGCAGGGGTGGCAGGCTACACCTTC; D gene: NA; clone size: many; V gene: TRBV25-1; J gene: TRBJ1-2
CDR3 protein: CASSRTSALWGYTF; CDR3 DNA: TGTGCCAGCAGCCGAACGAGTGCTTTATGGGGCTACACCTTC; D gene: NA; clone size: many; V gene: TRBV7-2; J gene: TRBJ1-2
CDR3 protein: CASSISSAGGSSPLHF; CDR3 DNA: TGTGCCAGTAGTATCTCAAGCGCGGGGGGCAGTTCACCCCTCCACTTT; D gene: NA; clone size: NA; V gene: TRBV19; J gene: TRBJ1-6
CDR3 protein: CSAPRQGENIQYF; CDR3 DNA: TGCAGTGCGCCTAGACAGGGGGAAAACATTCAGTACTTC; D gene: TRBD1; clone size: many; V gene: TRBV20-1; J gene: TRBJ2-4
CDR3 protein: CASSLNSAYTEAFF; CDR3 DNA: TGTGCCAGCAGCTTAAACTCGGCGTACACTGAAGCTTTCTTT; D gene: NA; clone size: NA; V gene: TRBV11-2; J gene: TRBJ1-1
CDR3 protein: CASSTTGGTEACF; CDR3 DNA: TGTGCCAGCAGTACGACAGGGGGTACTGAAGCTTGCTTT; D gene: TRBD1; clone size: few; V gene: TRBV11-2; J gene: TRBJ1-1